This TCR beta chain came from a study of low-dose radiotherapy and immunotherapy resistance in tumors. Study at large: A total of 13 Gy over 26 weeks was given to Cohort 2 as 1 Gy per fraction every two weeks.

V lost 8 bases and J lost 3, with 19 bases in between. This CDR3 is built from 16 residues. First-strand cDNA used TRAV- and TRBV-specific primers, covering alpha and beta chains. With a V-primer adapter and a constant-region primer, TCRs were amplified for around 20 PCR cycles. TCRdb processed the reads anew with MiXCR; each CDR3 protein has one entry. The data show under 95,000 distinct CDR3 sequences, less than 20% seen once. Many counts were recorded for this clonotype. Time point noted: after trial treatment. The treatment is: LDRT plus nivolumab, ipilimumab, low-dose cyclophosphamide and aspirin (RACIN trial).

The chain recombines TRBV23-1 with TRBJ1-4; weak D call: TRBD1 (5 bases). TRBV23-1 is an open reading frame whose function is uncertain. The TCR originated in a male donor with prostate cancer. The sequencing used PBMCs, collected after low-dose radiotherapy plus immunotherapy. The CDR3 sequence: CASPREGRGPNEKLFF. For the CDR3, the DNA is TGCGCCAGCCCCCGTGAGGGGAGGGGACCTAATGAAAAACTGTTTTTT.